The rows below give T cell receptor beta chains drawn from one sample of a study of T cell responses to AZD1222 COVID-19 vaccine. Sequencing used immunoSEQ multiplex PCR; TCRdb keeps in-frame clones, though not all of them. The sample has 150,000 to 160,000 clones; 85% to 95% are singletons. This specimen was peripheral blood, taken 28 days after the second AZD1222 dose. These receptors were taken from an adult who received the AZD1222 COVID-19 vaccine. The conserved cysteine and the conserved F or W are not part of the CDR3 here.

v_call cdr3_length cdr3_aa
TRBV30 10 AQPGPGGELF
TRBV29-1 12 SAADRDSGNTIY
TRBV2 14 ASSGLQGFGATEAF
TRBV2 12 ASSVEQRNTEAF
TRBV4-1 16 ASSQERRGQAHYNEQF
TRBV27 12 ASSLRGGARPQH
TRBV7-8 13 ASSLGTASNQPQH
TRBV19 12 ASSIPTHNQPQH
TRBV7-3 13 ASSLAGGRNDEQY
TRBV19 15 ASSIGGLSGSTDTQY
TRBV29-1 11 SVEERTDYGYT
TRBV27 13 ASSLTDSSNQPQH
TRBV7-3 11 ASSLRGSNEQF
TRBV29-1 10 SAEKTNYGYT
TRBV2 18 ASSPIGTRRRVDSGNTIY
TRBV15 15 ATSRGEAHPANYGYT
TRBV5-1 12 ASSPRSTVHEQF
TRBV24-1 13 ATSDASPSYNEQF
TRBV7-9 14 ASRRSGGPFTDTQY
TRBV19 13 ASSIGTDGSQPQH
TRBV4-1 15 ASSSSPRDRDGNTIY
TRBV11-2 14 ASSLDAGISSYEQY
TRBV6-5 12 ASSYGQQADEQY
TRBV12-3/TRBV12-4 11 ASSFGGSYEQY
TRBV4-1 14 ASSQLPGQGAYEQY
TRBV20-1 12 SASGGNINYGYT
TRBV18 13 ASSPSAPIMAEAF
TRBV5-1 12 ASSRTASTDTQY
TRBV7-9 11 ASSLTGVGELF
TRBV27 13 ASSTAGQGWNEQF
TRBV28 15 ASSLWGSSGRYNEQF
TRBV5-1 13 ASSLGLAGPYEQY
TRBV11-2 10 ASSFTRNTIY
TRBV19 12 ASSNGDRAYGYT
TRBV7-9 13 ASSLETAPGEKLF
TRBV2 12 ASSEVSPTDTQY
TRBV3-1/TRBV3-2 11 ASSLQQGAQAF
TRBV2 10 ASSGTEGTQY
TRBV18 12 ASSLGQLNQPQH
TRBV7-6 13 ASSPRTGINYGYT
TRBV9 11 ASSVGGVQPQH
TRBV28 13 ASTSPDRGRYEQY
TRBV19 13 ASNIGQGANSPLH
TRBV9 13 ASSVGAGGNNEQF
TRBV24-1 13 ATSDGGNPTDTQY
TRBV29-1 12 SVEQGTGANVLT
TRBV19 12 ATWTGVMNTEAF
TRBV6-5 12 ASSTGNLGNTIY
TRBV9 8 ASAGNEQF
TRBV27 14 ASTPYWPGSSYEQY
TRBV5-1 14 ASSLFMGGMNTEAF
TRBV4-2 12 ASSQGRTYDTQY
TRBV2 11 ASSRRSSYEQY
TRBV3-1/TRBV3-2 13 ASSPRGGGYYGYT
TRBV27 14 ASSFRVGQGLWPQH
TRBV7-2 11 ASREGFNTEAF
TRBV12-3/TRBV12-4 11 ASSSTGGQPQH
TRBV9 14 ASSVEVGGGTYEQY
TRBV19 14 ASSTPRQGSNQPQH